This TCR beta chain appears in the sequencing data of a study of T cell responses to AZD1222 COVID-19 vaccine. Study-wide background: Second-dose intervals of approximately 4 or approximately 12 weeks were pooled.

Germline V gives CDR1 MDHEN, CDR2 SYDVKM. V lost 6 bases and J lost 0, with 11 bases in between. The CDR3 length is 15 residues. Clones were sequenced by immunoSEQ multiplex PCR, and TCRdb holds only the in-frame ones, with some missing. The sample lists 150,000 or so clones, about 91% occurring once. General study results and limits: Samples come after the peak T cell response, not at day 14. Donor demographics were predominantly white British with a female majority; clonal diversity may be underestimated.

Details on this clone: Its specificity is unknown.

The TCR was taken from an adult in good health. V usage is TRBV28 and J usage is TRBJ1-4, with a weak D call TRBD1 (5 bases). The sample in question was peripheral blood, obtained on day 0 of AZD1222 vaccination. CDR3 sequence (DNA): TGTGCCAGCAGCCCCGTGGGGGCAACTAATGAAAAACTGTTTTTT. Protein product: CASSPVGATNEKLFF.